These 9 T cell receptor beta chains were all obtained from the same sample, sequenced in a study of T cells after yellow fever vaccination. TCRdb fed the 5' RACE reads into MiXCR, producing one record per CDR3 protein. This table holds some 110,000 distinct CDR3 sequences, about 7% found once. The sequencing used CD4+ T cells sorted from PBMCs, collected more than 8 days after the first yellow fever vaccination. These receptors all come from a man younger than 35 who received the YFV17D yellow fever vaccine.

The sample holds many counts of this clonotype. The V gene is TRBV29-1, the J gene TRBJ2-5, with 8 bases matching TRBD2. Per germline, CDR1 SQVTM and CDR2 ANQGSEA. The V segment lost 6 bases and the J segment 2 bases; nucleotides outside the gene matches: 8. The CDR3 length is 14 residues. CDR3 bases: TGCAGCGTCCAGGGCGGGGGGCGGCAAGAGACCCAGTACTTC. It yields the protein CSVQGGGRQETQYF.

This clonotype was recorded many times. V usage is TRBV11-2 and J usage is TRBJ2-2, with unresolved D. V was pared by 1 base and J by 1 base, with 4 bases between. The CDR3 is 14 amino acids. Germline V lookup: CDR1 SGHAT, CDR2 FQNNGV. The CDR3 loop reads CASSLVWNTGELFF. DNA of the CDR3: TGTGCCAGCAGCTTAGTATGGAACACCGGGGAGCTGTTTTTT.

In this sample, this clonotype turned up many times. The CDR3 coding sequence is TGTGCCAGCAGTTCTAGCAGGGGTGAGGCAGATACGCAGTATTTT. Protein sequence: CASSSSRGEADTQYF. V usage is TRBV12-3 or TRBV12-4 and J usage is TRBJ2-3; D possibly corresponds to TRBD1 (6 bases). Trimming stripped 4 bases from V and 4 bases from J, with 15 bases between. The length of the CDR3 is 15 residues.

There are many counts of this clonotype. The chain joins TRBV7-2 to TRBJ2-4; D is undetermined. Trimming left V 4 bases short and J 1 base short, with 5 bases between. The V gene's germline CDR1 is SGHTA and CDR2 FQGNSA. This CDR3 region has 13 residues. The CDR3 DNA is TGTGCCAGCAGCTCAGAGGCCAAAAACATTCAGTACTTC. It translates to CASSSEAKNIQYF.

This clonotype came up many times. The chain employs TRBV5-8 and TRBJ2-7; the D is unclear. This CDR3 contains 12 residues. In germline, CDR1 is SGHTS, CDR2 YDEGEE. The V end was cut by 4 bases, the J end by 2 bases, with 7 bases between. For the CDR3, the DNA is TGTGCCAGCAGCGCCCCGCCCTACGAGCAGTACGTC. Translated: CASSAPPYEQYV.

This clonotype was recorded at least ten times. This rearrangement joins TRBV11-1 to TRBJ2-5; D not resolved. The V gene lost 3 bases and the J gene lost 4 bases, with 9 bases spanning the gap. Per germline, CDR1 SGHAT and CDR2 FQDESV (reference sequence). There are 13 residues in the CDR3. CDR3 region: CASSLGFGETQYF. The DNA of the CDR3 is TGTGCCAGCAGCTTGGGGTTCGGAGAGACCCAGTACTTC.

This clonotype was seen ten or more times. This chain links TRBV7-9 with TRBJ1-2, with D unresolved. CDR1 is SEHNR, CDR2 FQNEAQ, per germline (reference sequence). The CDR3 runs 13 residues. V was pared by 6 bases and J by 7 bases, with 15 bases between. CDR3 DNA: TGTGCCAGCAGACCCCAGGATCGCGGTGGCTACACCTTC. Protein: CASRPQDRGGYTF. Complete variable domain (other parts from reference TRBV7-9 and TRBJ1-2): DTGVSQNPRHKITKRGQNVTFRCDPISEHNRLYWYRQTLGQGPEFLTYFQNEAQLEKSRLLSDRFSAERPKGSFSTLEIQRTEQGDSAMYLCASRPQDRGGYTFGSGTRLTVV.

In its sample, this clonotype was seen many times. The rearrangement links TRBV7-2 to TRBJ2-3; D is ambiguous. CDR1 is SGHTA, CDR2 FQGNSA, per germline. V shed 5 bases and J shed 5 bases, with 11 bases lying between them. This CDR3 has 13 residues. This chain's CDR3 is CASSPDQIDTQYF. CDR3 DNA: TGTGCCAGCAGCCCAGACCAGATAGATACGCAGTATTTT.

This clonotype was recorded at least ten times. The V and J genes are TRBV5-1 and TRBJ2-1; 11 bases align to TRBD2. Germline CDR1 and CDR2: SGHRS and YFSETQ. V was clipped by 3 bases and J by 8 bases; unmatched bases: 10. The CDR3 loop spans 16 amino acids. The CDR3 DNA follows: TGCGCCAGCAGCTCTAAGGGTAGCGGGGGGGCAGATGAGCAGTTCTTC. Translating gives CASSSKGSGGADEQFF.